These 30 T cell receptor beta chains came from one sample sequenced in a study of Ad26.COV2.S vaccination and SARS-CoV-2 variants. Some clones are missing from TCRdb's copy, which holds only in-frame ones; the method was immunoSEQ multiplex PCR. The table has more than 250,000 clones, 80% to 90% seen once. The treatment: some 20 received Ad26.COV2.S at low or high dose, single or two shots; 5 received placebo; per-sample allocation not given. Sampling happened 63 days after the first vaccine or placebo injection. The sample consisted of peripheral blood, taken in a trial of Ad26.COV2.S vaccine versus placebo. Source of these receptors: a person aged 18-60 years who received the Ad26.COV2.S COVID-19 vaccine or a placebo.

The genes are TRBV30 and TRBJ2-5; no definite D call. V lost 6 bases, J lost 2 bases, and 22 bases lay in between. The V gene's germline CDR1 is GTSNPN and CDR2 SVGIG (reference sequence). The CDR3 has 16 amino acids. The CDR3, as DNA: TGTGCCTGCCAACTTCCGCGGAGACTGCGACAAGAGACCCAGTACTTC. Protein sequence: CACQLPRRLRQETQYF. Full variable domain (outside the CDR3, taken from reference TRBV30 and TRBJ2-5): SQTIHQWPATLVQPVGSPLSLECTVEGTSNPNLYWYRQAAGRGLQLLFYSVGIGQISSEVPQNLSASRPQDRQFILSSKKLLLSDSGFYLCACQLPRRLRQETQYFGPGTRLLVL.

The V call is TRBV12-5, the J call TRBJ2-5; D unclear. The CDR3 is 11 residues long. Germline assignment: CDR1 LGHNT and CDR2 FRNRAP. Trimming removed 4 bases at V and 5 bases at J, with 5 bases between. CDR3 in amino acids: CASGSGETQYF. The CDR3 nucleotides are TGTGCTAGTGGTTCTGGTGAGACCCAGTACTTC.

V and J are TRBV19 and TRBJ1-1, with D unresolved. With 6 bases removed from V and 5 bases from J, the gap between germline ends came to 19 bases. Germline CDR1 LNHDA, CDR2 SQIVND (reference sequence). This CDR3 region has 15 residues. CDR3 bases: TGTGCCAGTAGGTACCTCCGGGAGATATATACTGAAGCTTTCTTT. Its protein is CASRYLREIYTEAFF.

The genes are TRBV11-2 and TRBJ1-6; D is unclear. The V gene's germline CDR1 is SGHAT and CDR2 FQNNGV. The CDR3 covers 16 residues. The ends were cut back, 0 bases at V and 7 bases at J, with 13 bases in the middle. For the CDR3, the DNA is TGTGCCAGCAGCTTAGATCTGGCACGCCAAAATTCACCCCTCCACTTT. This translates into CASSLDLARQNSPLHF. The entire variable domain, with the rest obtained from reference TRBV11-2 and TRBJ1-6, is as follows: EAGVAQSPRYKIIEKRQSVAFWCNPISGHATLYWYQQILGQGPKLLIQFQNNGVVDDSQLPKDRFSAERLKGVDSTLKIQPAKLEDSAVYLCASSLDLARQNSPLHFGNGTRLTVT.

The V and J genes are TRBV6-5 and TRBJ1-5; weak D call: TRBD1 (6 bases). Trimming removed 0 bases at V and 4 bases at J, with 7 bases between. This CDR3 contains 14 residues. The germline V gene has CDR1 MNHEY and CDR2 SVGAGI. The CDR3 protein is CASSYSGGNQPQHF. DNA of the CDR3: TGTGCCAGCAGTTACTCAGGGGGAAATCAGCCCCAGCATTTT.

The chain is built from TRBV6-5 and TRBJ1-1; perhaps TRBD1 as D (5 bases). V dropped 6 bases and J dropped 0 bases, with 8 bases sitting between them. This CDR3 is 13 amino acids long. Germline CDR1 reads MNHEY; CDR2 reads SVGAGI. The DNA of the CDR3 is TGTGCCAGCAGGCCGGGACTGAACACTGAAGCTTTCTTT. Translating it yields CASRPGLNTEAFF.

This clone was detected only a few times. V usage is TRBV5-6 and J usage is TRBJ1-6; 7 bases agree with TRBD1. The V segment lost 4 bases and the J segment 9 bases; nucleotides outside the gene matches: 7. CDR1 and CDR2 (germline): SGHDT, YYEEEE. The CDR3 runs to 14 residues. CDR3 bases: TGTGCCAGCAGCCTGAGACAGGGTCTTTCACCCCTCCACTTT. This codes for CASSLRQGLSPLHF.

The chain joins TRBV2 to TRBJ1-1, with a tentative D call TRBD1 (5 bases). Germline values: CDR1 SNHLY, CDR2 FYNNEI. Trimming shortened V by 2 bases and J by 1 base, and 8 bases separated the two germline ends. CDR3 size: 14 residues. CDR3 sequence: CASSERQGNTEAFF. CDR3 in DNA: TGTGCCAGCAGTGAACGCCAGGGGAACACTGAAGCTTTCTTT.

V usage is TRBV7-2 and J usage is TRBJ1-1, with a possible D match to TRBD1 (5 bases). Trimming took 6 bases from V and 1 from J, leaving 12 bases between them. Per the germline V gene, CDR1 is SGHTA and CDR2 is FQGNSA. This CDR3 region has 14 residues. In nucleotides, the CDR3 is TGTGCCAGCAGAGACCGGGGGGGGAACACTGAAGCTTTCTTT. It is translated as CASRDRGGNTEAFF.

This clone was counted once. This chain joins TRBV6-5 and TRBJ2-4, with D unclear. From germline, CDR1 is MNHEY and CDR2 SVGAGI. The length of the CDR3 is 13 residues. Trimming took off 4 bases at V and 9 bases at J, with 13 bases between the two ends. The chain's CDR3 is CASSSNLRSIQYF. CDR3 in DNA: TGTGCCAGCAGTTCGAACCTTAGAAGCATTCAGTACTTC.

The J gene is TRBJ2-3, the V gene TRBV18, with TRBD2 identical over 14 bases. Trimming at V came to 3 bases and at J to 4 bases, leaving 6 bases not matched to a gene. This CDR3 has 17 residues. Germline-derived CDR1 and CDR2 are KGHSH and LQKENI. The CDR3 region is CASSPGLAGAAPDTQYF. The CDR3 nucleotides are TGTGCCAGCTCACCGGGACTAGCGGGAGCCGCGCCAGATACGCAGTATTTT. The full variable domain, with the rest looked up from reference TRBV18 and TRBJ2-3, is NAGVMQNPRHLVRRRGQEARLRCSPMKGHSHVYWYRQLPEEGLKFMVYLQKENIIDESGMPKERFSAEFPKEGPSILRIQQVVRGDSAAYFCASSPGLAGAAPDTQYFGPGTRLTVL.

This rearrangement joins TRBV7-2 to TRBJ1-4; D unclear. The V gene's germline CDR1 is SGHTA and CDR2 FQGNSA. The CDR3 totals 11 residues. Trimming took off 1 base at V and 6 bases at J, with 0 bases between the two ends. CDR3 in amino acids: CASSLDEKLFF. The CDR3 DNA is TGTGCCAGCAGCTTAGATGAAAAACTGTTTTTT.

The CDR3 sequence is CASRPPGDTQYF. The DNA for the CDR3 is TGTGCCAGCAGGCCCCCGGGAGATACGCAGTATTTT. The chain combines TRBV27 with TRBJ2-3; D call uncertain. V lost 6 bases and J lost 5, with 9 bases in between. Germline CDR1 and CDR2: MNHEY and SMNVEV (reference sequence). The CDR3 contains 12 residues.

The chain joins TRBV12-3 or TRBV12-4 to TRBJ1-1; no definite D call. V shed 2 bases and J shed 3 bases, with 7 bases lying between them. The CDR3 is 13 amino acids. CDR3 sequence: CASSLRVDTEAFF. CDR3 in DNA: TGTGCCAGCAGTTTAAGAGTTGACACTGAAGCTTTCTTT.

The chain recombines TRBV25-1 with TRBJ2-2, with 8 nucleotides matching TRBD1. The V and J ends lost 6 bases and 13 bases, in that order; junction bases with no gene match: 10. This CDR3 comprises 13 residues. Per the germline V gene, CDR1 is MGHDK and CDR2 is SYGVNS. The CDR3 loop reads CASRQGAGSGLFF. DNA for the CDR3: TGTGCCAGCAGGCAGGGGGCTGGGAGCGGGCTGTTTTTT.

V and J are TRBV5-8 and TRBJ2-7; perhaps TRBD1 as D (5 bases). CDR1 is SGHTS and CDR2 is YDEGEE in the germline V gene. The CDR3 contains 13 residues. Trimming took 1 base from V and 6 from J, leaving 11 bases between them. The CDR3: CASSLKRGGEQYF. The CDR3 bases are TGTGCCAGCAGCTTGAAAAGGGGTGGCGAGCAGTACTTC.

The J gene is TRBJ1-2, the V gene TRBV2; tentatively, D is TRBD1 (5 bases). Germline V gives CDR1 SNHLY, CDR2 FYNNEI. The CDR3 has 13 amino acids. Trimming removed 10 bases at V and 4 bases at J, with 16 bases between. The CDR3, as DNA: TGTGCCAAGCCCCGGGACGGGATCTATGGCTACACCTTC. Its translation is CAKPRDGIYGYTF.

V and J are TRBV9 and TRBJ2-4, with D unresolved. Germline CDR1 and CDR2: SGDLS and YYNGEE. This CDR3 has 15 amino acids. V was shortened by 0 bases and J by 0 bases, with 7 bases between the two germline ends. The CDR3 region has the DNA TGTGCCAGCAGCGTAGACCGGAGAGCCAAAAACATTCAGTACTTC. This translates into CASSVDRRAKNIQYF.

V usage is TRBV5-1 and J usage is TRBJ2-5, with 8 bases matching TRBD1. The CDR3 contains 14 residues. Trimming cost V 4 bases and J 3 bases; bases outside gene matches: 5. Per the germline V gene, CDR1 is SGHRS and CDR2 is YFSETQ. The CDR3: CASSPYRGEETQYF. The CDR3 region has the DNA TGCGCCAGCAGCCCATACAGGGGGGAAGAGACCCAGTACTTC.

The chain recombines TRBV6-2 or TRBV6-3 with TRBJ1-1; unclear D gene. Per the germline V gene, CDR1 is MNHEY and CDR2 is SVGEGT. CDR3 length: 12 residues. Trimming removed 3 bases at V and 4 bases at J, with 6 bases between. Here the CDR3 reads CASSYLATEAFF. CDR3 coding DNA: TGTGCCAGCAGTTATCTGGCCACTGAAGCTTTCTTT.

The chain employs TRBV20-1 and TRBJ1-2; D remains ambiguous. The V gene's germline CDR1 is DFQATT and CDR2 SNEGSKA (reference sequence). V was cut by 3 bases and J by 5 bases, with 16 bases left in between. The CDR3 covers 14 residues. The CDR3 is CSASPQQMGYGYTF. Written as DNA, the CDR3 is TGCAGTGCTAGTCCCCAGCAAATGGGGTATGGCTACACCTTC.

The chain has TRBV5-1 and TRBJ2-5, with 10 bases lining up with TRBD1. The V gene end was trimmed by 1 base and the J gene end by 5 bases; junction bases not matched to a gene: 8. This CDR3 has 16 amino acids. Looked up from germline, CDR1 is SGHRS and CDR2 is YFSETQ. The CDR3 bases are TGCGCCAGCAGCTTGAACGGGGACAGGGGTGGGGAGACCCAGTACTTC. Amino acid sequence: CASSLNGDRGGETQYF.

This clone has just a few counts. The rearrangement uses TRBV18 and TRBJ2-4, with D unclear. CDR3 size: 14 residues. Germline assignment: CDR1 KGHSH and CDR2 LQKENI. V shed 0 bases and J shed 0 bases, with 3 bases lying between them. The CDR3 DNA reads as TGTGCCAGCTCACCACCCCTAGCCAAAAACATTCAGTACTTC. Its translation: CASSPPLAKNIQYF.

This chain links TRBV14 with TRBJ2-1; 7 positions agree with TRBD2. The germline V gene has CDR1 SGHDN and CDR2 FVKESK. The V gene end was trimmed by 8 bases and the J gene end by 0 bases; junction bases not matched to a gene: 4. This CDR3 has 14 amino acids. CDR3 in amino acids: CASQAGSSYNEQFF. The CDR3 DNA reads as TGTGCCAGCCAAGCGGGAAGCTCCTACAATGAGCAGTTCTTC.

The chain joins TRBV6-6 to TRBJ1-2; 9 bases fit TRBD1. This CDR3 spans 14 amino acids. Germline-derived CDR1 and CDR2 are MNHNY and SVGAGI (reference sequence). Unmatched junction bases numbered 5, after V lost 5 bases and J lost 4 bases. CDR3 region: CASSPTGQGYGYTF. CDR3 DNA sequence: TGTGCCAGCAGTCCAACGGGACAGGGCTATGGCTACACCTTC.

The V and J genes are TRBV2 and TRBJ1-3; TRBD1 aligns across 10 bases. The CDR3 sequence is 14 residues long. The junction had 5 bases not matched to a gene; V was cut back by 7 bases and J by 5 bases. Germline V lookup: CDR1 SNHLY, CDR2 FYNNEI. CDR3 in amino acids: CASTPGQGRNTIYF. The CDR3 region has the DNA TGTGCCAGCACGCCGGGACAGGGGAGAAACACCATATATTTT.

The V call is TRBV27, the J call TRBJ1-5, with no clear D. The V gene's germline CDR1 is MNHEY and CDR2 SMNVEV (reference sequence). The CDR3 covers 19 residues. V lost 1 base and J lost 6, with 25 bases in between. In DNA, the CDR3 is TGTGCCAGCAGTTTATGGGTTAGATGGGGTACCCCCATCGGTCAGCCCCAGCATTTT. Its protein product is CASSLWVRWGTPIGQPQHF.

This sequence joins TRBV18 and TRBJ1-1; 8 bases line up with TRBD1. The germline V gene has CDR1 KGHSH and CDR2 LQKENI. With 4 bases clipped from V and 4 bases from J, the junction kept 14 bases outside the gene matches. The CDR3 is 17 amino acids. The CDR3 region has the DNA TGTGCCAGCTCACTCACAATGACAGGGGAATCGGTCACTGAAGCTTTCTTT. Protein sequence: CASSLTMTGESVTEAFF.

This CDR3 reads CASSFLQGMGLGYGYTF. CDR3 sequence (DNA): TGTGCCAGCAGCTTTCTACAGGGAATGGGTCTCGGCTATGGCTACACCTTC. The gene calls are TRBV28 and TRBJ1-2; possible D gene TRBD1, 6 bases. Germline CDR1 is MDHEN and CDR2 is SYDVKM. The CDR3 has 17 amino acids. V dropped 6 bases and J dropped 4 bases, with 24 bases sitting between them.

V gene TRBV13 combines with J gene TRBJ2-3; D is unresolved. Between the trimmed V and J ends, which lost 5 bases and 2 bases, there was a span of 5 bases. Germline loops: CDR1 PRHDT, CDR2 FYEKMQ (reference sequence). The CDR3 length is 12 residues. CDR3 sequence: CASSRHTDTQYF. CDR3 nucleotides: TGTGCCAGCAGCCGTCACACAGATACGCAGTATTTT.